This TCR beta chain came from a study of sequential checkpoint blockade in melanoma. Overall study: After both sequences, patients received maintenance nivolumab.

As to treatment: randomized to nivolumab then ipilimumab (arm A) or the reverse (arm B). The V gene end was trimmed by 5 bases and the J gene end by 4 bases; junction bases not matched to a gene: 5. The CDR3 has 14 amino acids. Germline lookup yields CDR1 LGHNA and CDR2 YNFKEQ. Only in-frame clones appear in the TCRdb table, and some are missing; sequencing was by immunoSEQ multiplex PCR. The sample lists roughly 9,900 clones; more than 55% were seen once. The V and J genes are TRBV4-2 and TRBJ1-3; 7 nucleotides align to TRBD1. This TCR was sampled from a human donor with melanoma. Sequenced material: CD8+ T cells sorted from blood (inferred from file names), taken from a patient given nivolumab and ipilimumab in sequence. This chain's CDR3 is CASSLGTVGNTIYF. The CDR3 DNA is TGTGCCAGCAGCTTGGGGACAGTCGGAAACACCATATATTTT.